A selection of T cell receptor beta chains follows, all from one sample in a study of blood T cell repertoires in COVID-19. Measured with immunoSEQ multiplex PCR; TCRdb has only the in-frame clones, and not every one. The sample shows hundreds of thousands of clones, roughly 90% of them seen only once. The source material was PBMCs or T cells enriched from blood (not recorded which). Every receptor here comes from a woman aged 25 to 39 who had recovered from COVID-19. CDR3s include the opening cysteine and the closing phenylalanine or tryptophan. A D gene is named only where the DNA matches it firmly. The listing skips clone size in some rows; elsewhere it reads once, few, many or a size class.

d_call	v_call	j_call	clone_size	cdr3_aa	cdr3_nt
-	TRBV2	TRBJ2-2	-	CASSPSHRASRSGELFF	TGTGCCAGCAGTCCCTCCCACAGGGCCAGCCGATCCGGGGAGCTGTTTTTT
TRBD1	TRBV6-6	TRBJ2-7	once	CASTMDREYEQYF	TGTGCCAGCACAATGGACAGGGAATACGAGCAGTACTTC
TRBD2	TRBV5-4	TRBJ2-2	-	CASSPPGGEAGELFF	TGTGCCAGCAGCCCTCCGGGGGGAGAGGCTGGGGAGCTGTTTTTT
-	TRBV12-5	TRBJ1-1	-	CASAETRQTEAFF	TGTGCTAGTGCTGAGACTCGGCAGACTGAAGCTTTCTTT
TRBD2	TRBV9	TRBJ2-1	-	CASSLRAGEYNEQFF	TGTGCCAGCAGCCTAAGAGCGGGGGAGTACAATGAGCAGTTCTTC
-	TRBV27	TRBJ1-2	-	CASRKFGGVSPNYGYTF	TGTGCCAGCAGGAAGTTTGGGGGGGTTTCGCCTAACTATGGCTACACCTTC
-	TRBV15	TRBJ1-1	-	CATSRTRGSYTEAFF	TGTGCCACCAGCCGAACACGGGGGAGCTACACTGAAGCTTTCTTT
-	TRBV7-5	TRBJ1-3	-	CVRSFGARQGSYTIYF	TGTGTCAGAAGCTTTGGTGCCCGACAGGGTAGTTACACCATATATTTT
-	TRBV7-9	TRBJ2-3	-	CASSLSDTQYF	TGTGCCAGCAGCTTATCGGATACGCAGTATTTT
TRBD1	TRBV11-2	TRBJ1-4	-	CASSLDLGTGGRKLFF	TGTGCCAGCAGCTTAGATCTGGGGACAGGGGGACGGAAACTGTTTTTT
TRBD2	TRBV9	TRBJ2-1	-	CASSVGASGIPEQFF	TGTGCCAGCAGCGTAGGTGCTAGCGGGATTCCTGAGCAGTTCTTC
-	TRBV19	TRBJ2-3	-	CASSSRVDTQYF	TGTGCCAGTAGTTCCAGGGTTGATACGCAGTATTTT
-	TRBV4-1	TRBJ1-1	-	CASSQVGLSNTEAFF	TGCGCCAGCAGCCAAGTCGGACTCTCGAACACTGAAGCTTTCTTT
TRBD1	TRBV7-2	TRBJ1-2	-	CASSEQGAGGDYGYTF	TGTGCCAGCAGCGAACAGGGGGCAGGGGGCGATTATGGCTACACCTTC
-	TRBV27	TRBJ1-4	-	CASSLIRATNEKLFF	TGTGCCAGCAGTTTAATCCGAGCAACTAATGAAAAACTGTTTTTT
TRBD1	TRBV28	TRBJ1-5	-	CASSYRDREVYSNQPQHF	TGTGCCAGCAGTTATCGGGACAGGGAAGTATATAGCAATCAGCCCCAGCATTTT
-	TRBV7-2	TRBJ2-1	few	CASSLRQSSYNEQFF	TGTGCCAGCAGCTTAAGACAGAGCTCCTACAATGAGCAGTTCTTC
-	TRBV7-8	TRBJ1-6	-	CASSLAGDITYNSPLHF	TGTGCCAGCAGCTTAGCGGGGGACATAACCTATAATTCACCCCTCCACTTT
TRBD2	TRBV9	TRBJ2-5	-	CASSPGGTNQETQYF	TGTGCCAGCAGCCCCGGGGGGACTAACCAAGAGACCCAGTACTTC
TRBD2	TRBV19	TRBJ2-1	few	CAASSGGFANEQFF	TGTGCCGCCTCTAGCGGGGGATTCGCCAATGAGCAGTTCTTC
-	TRBV19	TRBJ1-4	-	CASSIASEKLFF	TGTGCCAGTAGTATAGCGAGTGAAAAACTGTTTTTT
TRBD1	TRBV15	TRBJ1-6	-	CATSKDRENSPLHF	TGTGCCACCAGCAAGGACAGGGAGAATTCACCCCTCCACTTT
-	TRBV11-2	TRBJ2-1	-	CASSLGGPDYNEQFF	TGTGCCAGCAGCTTGGGGGGACCGGACTACAATGAGCAGTTCTTC
-	TRBV12-3/TRBV12-4	TRBJ2-5	-	CASSLSRTQYF	TGTGCCAGCAGTTTGTCTAGGACCCAGTACTTC
TRBD1	TRBV6-5	TRBJ2-2	-	CASSTGQGKTGELFF	TGTGCCAGCAGTACGGGACAGGGGAAGACCGGGGAGCTGTTTTTT
-	TRBV5-4	TRBJ2-2	-	CALRDASKPNTGELFF	TGTGCCTTGCGGGACGCATCAAAGCCGAACACCGGGGAGCTGTTTTTT
-	TRBV6-1	TRBJ2-7	many	CASSEQGSYEQYF	TGTGCCAGCAGTGAACAGGGCTCCTACGAGCAGTACTTC
-	TRBV7-2	TRBJ1-5	-	CASSFRGREHQPQHF	TGTGCCAGCAGCTTTCGCGGCAGGGAACATCAGCCCCAGCATTTT
-	TRBV4-3	TRBJ2-1	-	CASSQATTQGNEQFF	TGCGCCAGCAGCCAAGCCACTACTCAGGGCAATGAGCAGTTCTTC
-	TRBV3-1/TRBV3-2	TRBJ1-2	-	CASSLPQGYGYTF	TGTGCCAGCAGCCTACCGCAGGGTTATGGCTACACCTTC
-	TRBV28	TRBJ1-5	-	CASSFLRGAGQPQHF	TGTGCCAGCAGTTTTTTAAGGGGCGCCGGGCAGCCCCAGCATTTT
TRBD1	TRBV5-1	TRBJ2-7	-	CASRFGQGGYEQYF	TGCGCCAGTAGATTCGGACAGGGGGGGTACGAGCAGTACTTC
TRBD1	TRBV5-1	TRBJ1-2	-	CASSLAGRGDDGYTF	TGCGCCAGCAGCTTGGCGGGCAGGGGGGACGATGGCTACACCTTC
TRBD1	TRBV27	TRBJ1-1	-	CASSHRGHTEAFF	TGTGCCAGCAGTCACAGGGGGCACACTGAAGCTTTCTTT
TRBD2	TRBV11-3	TRBJ2-2	-	CASSPSGVGGELFF	TGTGCCAGCAGCCCTAGCGGGGTAGGCGGGGAGCTGTTTTTT
TRBD1	TRBV10-3	TRBJ1-6	-	CAISGDRDFNSPLHF	TGTGCCATCAGTGGGGACAGGGATTTTAATTCACCCCTCCACTTT
TRBD1	TRBV10-1	TRBJ2-2	once	CASSETLGQGGGELFF	TGCGCCAGCAGTGAGACCCTAGGACAGGGTGGCGGGGAGCTGTTTTTT
-	TRBV19	TRBJ2-1	-	CASSTSGGSYNEQFF	TGTGCCAGTAGTACCTCAGGTGGCTCCTACAATGAGCAGTTCTTC
-	TRBV28	TRBJ1-2	-	CASSKIDGYTF	TGTGCCAGCAGTAAGATAGATGGCTACACCTTC
-	TRBV6-2/TRBV6-3	TRBJ1-2	-	CASSYSAAGGHLYGYTF	TGTGCCAGCAGTTACTCGGCAGCGGGGGGCCATCTCTATGGCTACACCTTC
-	TRBV20-1	TRBJ2-7	-	CSGRDNEQYF	TGCAGTGGCAGGGACAACGAGCAGTACTTC
TRBD2	TRBV5-1	TRBJ2-1	-	CASSLPSGDYNEQFF	TGCGCCAGCAGCTTGCCTAGCGGGGATTACAATGAGCAGTTCTTC
-	TRBV4-2	TRBJ2-5	-	CASSPRQYREETQYF	TGTGCCAGCAGCCCGCGACAGTATAGGGAAGAGACCCAGTACTTC
TRBD1	TRBV19	TRBJ1-2	few	CASRPAGGGGYTF	TGTGCCAGTAGGCCCGCAGGGGGCGGGGGCTACACCTTC
-	TRBV21-1	TRBJ2-7	-	CASSSQARDSSYEQYF	TGTGCCAGCAGCTCACAGGCCCGGGACAGCTCCTACGAGCAGTACTTC
-	TRBV7-9	TRBJ1-1	-	CASSLGVQRNTEAFF	TGTGCCAGCAGCTTGGGCGTCCAAAGGAACACTGAAGCTTTCTTT
TRBD1	TRBV10-1	TRBJ1-2	-	CASSESGTGDGYTF	TGCGCCAGCAGTGAGTCCGGGACAGGGGACGGCTACACCTTC
TRBD1	TRBV5-8	TRBJ1-5	-	CASSLAGTGNQPQHF	TGTGCCAGCAGCTTGGCCGGGACAGGTAATCAGCCCCAGCATTTT
-	TRBV18	TRBJ2-3	-	CASSSDWAGRTDTQYF	TGTGCCAGCTCCTCGGACTGGGCGGGACGCACAGATACGCAGTATTTT
-	TRBV27	TRBJ1-6	once	CASSLVAAPPLHF	TGTGCCAGCAGTTTAGTTGCGGCGCCACCCCTCCACTTT
-	TRBV27	TRBJ1-1	once	CAVRGVPLGGEAFF	TGTGCCGTTAGAGGAGTCCCCCTGGGGGGTGAAGCTTTCTTT
TRBD1	TRBV2	TRBJ1-6	-	CASSGTGVNSPLHF	TGTGCCAGCAGTGGGACAGGGGTGAATTCACCCCTCCACTTT
-	TRBV7-9	TRBJ1-1	few	CASRSTSNTEAFF	TGTGCCAGCAGGTCCACATCGAACACTGAAGCTTTCTTT